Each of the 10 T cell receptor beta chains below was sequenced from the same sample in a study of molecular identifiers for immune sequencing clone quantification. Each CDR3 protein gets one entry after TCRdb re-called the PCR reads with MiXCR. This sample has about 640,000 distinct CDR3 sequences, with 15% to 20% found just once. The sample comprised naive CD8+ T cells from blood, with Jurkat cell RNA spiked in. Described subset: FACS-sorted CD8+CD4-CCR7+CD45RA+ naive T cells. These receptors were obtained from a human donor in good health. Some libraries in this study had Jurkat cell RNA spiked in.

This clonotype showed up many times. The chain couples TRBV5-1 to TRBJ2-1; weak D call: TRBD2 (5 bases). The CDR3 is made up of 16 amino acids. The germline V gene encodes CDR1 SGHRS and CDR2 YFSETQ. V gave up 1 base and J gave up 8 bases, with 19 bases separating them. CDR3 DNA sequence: TGCGCCAGCAGCTTGCTGCCCCCGGGGTCAGGCGATGAGCAGTTCTTC. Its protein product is CASSLLPPGSGDEQFF.

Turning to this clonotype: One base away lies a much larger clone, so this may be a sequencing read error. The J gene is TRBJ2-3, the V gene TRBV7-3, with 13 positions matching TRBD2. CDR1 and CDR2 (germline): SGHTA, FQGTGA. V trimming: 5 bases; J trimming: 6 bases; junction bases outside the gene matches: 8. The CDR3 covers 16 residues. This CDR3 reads CASSPQGTSGVDTQYF. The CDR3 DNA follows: TGTGCCAGCAGCCCTCAGGGGACTAGCGGGGTGGATACGCAGTATTTT.

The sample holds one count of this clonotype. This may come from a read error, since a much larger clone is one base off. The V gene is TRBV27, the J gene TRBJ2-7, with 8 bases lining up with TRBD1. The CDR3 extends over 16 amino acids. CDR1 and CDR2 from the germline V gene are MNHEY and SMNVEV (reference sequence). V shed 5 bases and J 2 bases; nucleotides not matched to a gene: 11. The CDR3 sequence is CASSTGQGPIAYEQYF. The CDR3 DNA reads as TGTGCCAGCAGTACCGGACAGGGACCAATAGCCTACGAGCAGTACTTC.

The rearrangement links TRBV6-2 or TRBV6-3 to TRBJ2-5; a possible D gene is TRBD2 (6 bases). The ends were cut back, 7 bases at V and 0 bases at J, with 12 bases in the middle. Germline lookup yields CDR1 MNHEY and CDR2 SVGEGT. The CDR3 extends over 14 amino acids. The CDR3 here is CASILAAYQETQYF. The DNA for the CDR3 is TGTGCCAGCATTTTAGCGGCGTACCAAGAGACCCAGTACTTC.

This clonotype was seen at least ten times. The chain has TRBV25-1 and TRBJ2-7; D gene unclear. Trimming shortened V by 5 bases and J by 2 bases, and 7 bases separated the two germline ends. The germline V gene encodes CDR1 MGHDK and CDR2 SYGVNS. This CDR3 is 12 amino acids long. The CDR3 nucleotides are TGTGCCAGCAGTCATTCTCCCTACGAGCAGTACTTC. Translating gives CASSHSPYEQYF.

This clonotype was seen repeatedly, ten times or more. CDR3 sequence: CSVGSNYGYTF. The CDR3 region has the DNA TGCAGCGTTGGTAGTAACTATGGCTACACCTTC. This sequence joins TRBV29-1 and TRBJ1-2; D unresolved. Trimming stripped 4 bases from V and 1 base from J, with 4 bases between. This CDR3 is built from 11 residues. Germline V CDR1 and CDR2: SQVTM, ANQGSEA.

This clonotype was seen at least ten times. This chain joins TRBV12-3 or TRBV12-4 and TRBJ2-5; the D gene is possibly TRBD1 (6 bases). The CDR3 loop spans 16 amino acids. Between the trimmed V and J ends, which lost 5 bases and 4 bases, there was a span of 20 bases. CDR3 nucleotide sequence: TGTGCCAGCAGTACGACAAGGGGGAGACGGCCAGAGACCCAGTACTTC. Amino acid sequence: CASSTTRGRRPETQYF.

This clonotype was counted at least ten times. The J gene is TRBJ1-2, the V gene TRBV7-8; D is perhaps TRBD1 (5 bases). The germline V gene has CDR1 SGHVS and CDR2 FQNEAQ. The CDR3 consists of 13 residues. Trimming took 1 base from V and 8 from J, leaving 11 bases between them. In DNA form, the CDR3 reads TGTGCCAGCAGCTTAGGAGGGGTGCGCGGCTACACCTTC. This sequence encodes CASSLGGVRGYTF.

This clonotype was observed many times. As DNA, the CDR3 is TGCAGCGTTGAAGGCTCCGCGGGAGGAAGCCCCACAGATACGCAGTATTTT. Translated: CSVEGSAGGSPTDTQYF. The chain has TRBV29-1 and TRBJ2-3; the match to TRBD2 covers 8 bases. The V segment lost 1 base and the J segment 2 bases; nucleotides outside the gene matches: 11. CDR1 is SQVTM and CDR2 is ANQGSEA in the germline V gene. CDR3 length equals 17 residues.

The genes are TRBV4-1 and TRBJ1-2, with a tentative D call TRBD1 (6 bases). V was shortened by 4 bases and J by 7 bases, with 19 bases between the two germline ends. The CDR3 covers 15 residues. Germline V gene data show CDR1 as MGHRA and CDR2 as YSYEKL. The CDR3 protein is CASSLGVRGASGYTF. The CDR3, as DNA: TGCGCCAGCAGCCTCGGGGTACGGGGGGCTAGTGGCTACACCTTC.